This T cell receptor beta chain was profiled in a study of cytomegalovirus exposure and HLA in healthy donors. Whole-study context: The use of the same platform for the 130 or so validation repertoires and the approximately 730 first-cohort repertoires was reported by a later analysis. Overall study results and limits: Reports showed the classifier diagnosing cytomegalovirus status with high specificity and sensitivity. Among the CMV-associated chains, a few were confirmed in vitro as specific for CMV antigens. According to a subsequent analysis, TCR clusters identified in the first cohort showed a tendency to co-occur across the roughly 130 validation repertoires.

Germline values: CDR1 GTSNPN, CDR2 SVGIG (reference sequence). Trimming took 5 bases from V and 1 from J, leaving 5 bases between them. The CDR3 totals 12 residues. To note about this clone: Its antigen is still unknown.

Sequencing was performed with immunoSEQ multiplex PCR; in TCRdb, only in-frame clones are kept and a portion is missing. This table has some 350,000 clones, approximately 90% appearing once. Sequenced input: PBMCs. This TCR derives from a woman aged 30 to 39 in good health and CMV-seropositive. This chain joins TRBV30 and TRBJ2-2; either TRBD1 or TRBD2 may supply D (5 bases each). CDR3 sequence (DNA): TGTGCCTGGGGGGGGAACACCGGGGAGCTGTTTTTT. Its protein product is CAWGGNTGELFF. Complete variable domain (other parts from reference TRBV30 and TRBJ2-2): SQTIHQWPATLVQPVGSPLSLECTVEGTSNPNLYWYRQAAGRGLQLLFYSVGIGQISSEVPQNLSASRPQDRQFILSSKKLLLSDSGFYLCAWGGNTGELFFGEGSRLTVL.